Shown below are 12 T cell receptor beta chains from a single sample sequenced in a study of blood T cell repertoires in COVID-19. The protocol was immunoSEQ multiplex PCR, while the TCRdb copy is restricted to in-frame clones and leaves out a portion. The sample lists 120,000 to 150,000 clones; about 88% were seen once. Sequencing was carried out using peripheral blood. The receptors were gathered from a man aged 50-60 years with active or convalescent COVID-19.

V is TRBV28 and J is TRBJ2-2, with TRBD1 matching 7 bases. The CDR3 contains 18 residues. V gave up 4 bases and J gave up 7 bases; unmatched junction bases: 18. From germline, CDR1 is MDHEN and CDR2 SYDVKM. CDR3 amino acids: CASSSYATGERTVGELFF. The CDR3 coding sequence is TGTGCCAGCAGTTCGTACGCCACAGGGGAACGAACAGTCGGGGAGCTGTTTTTT.

In this sample, this clone turned up a few times. The chain has TRBV19 and TRBJ1-5; D possibly corresponds to TRBD1 (5 bases). V lost 4 bases and J 2 bases, leaving 15 bases between the germline ends. Germline V CDR1 and CDR2: LNHDA, SQIVND (reference sequence). This CDR3 region has 16 residues. In DNA, the CDR3 is TGTGCCAGTAGTACGCACCAGGGCCGGGGCAATCAGCCCCAGCATTTT. Encoded protein: CASSTHQGRGNQPQHF. Full variable domain (outside the CDR3, taken from reference TRBV19 and TRBJ1-5): DGGITQSPKYLFRKEGQNVTLSCEQNLNHDAMYWYRQDPGQGLRLIYYSQIVNDFQKGDIAEGYSVSREKKESFPLTVTSAQKNPTAFYLCASSTHQGRGNQPQHFGDGTRLSIL.

The chain recombines TRBV5-8 with TRBJ2-5; 9 positions agree with TRBD2. The CDR3 loop spans 15 amino acids. V was clipped by 0 bases and J by 5 bases; unmatched bases: 5. CDR1 and CDR2 (germline): SGHTS, YDEGEE. DNA of the CDR3: TGTGCCAGCAGCTTGGTCCTAGCGGGATCGGAGACCCAGTACTTC. Residues: CASSLVLAGSETQYF.

J is TRBJ1-5 and V is TRBV19, with TRBD1 matching over 7 bases. Germline V CDR1 and CDR2: LNHDA, SQIVND (reference sequence). This CDR3 has 16 amino acids. V gave up 6 bases and J gave up 7 bases; unmatched junction bases: 15. For the CDR3, the DNA is TGTGCCAGTAGGCGGACAGGCGGGCGCTCTATCCAGCCCCAGCATTTT. Protein: CASRRTGGRSIQPQHF. The full variable domain, with the rest looked up from reference TRBV19 and TRBJ1-5, is DGGITQSPKYLFRKEGQNVTLSCEQNLNHDAMYWYRQDPGQGLRLIYYSQIVNDFQKGDIAEGYSVSREKKESFPLTVTSAQKNPTAFYLCASRRTGGRSIQPQHFGDGTRLSIL.

The rearrangement joins TRBV6-2 or TRBV6-3 to TRBJ1-5; D is undetermined. With 5 bases removed from V and 7 bases from J, the gap between germline ends came to 9 bases. In germline, CDR1 is MNHEY, CDR2 SVGEGT. The CDR3 covers 12 residues. The CDR3 nucleotides are TGTGCCAGCAGTCCCGACATCCAGCCCCAGCATTTT. Its protein product is CASSPDIQPQHF.

The chain carries TRBV13 and TRBJ2-5; 7 bases map to TRBD1. The V gene end was trimmed by 4 bases and the J gene end by 1 base; junction bases not matched to a gene: 3. CDR1 and CDR2 (germline): PRHDT, FYEKMQ (reference sequence). CDR3 length equals 14 residues. Written as DNA, the CDR3 is TGTGCCAGCAGCTCTGACAGGGTCCAAGAGACCCAGTACTTC. This sequence encodes CASSSDRVQETQYF. The full variable domain, rest sourced from reference TRBV13 and TRBJ2-5, is AAGVIQSPRHLIKEKRETATLKCYPIPRHDTVYWYQQGPGQDPQFLISFYEKMQSDKGSIPDRFSAQQFSDYHSELNMSSLELGDSALYFCASSSDRVQETQYFGPGTRLLVL.

The chain employs TRBV30 and TRBJ2-7; D is perhaps TRBD1 (6 bases). Germline CDR1 GTSNPN, CDR2 SVGIG (reference sequence). V was trimmed by 0 bases and J by 2 bases, leaving 14 bases between them. This CDR3 region has 15 residues. The CDR3 nucleotides read TGTGCCTGGAGTGTAGGACAGCGCCCTACCTACGAGCAGTACTTC. Protein product: CAWSVGQRPTYEQYF.

V and J are TRBV28 and TRBJ1-5; the match to TRBD1 covers 11 bases. The CDR3 is 14 amino acids. CDR1 and CDR2 from the germline V gene are MDHEN and SYDVKM. V dropped 6 bases and J dropped 6; count of bases not matched to a gene: 4. The CDR3 protein is CASRGQGALQPQHF. For the CDR3, the DNA is TGTGCCAGCAGAGGACAGGGGGCTCTTCAGCCCCAGCATTTT.

The rearrangement joins TRBV14 to TRBJ2-2; D unresolved. Per germline, CDR1 SGHDN and CDR2 FVKESK. There are 16 residues in the CDR3. Trimming removed 0 bases at V and 0 bases at J, with 8 bases between. CDR3 amino acids: CASSQEAESNTGELFF. In nucleotides, the CDR3 is TGTGCCAGCAGCCAAGAAGCCGAGTCGAACACCGGGGAGCTGTTTTTT.

This clone was detected once. The J gene is TRBJ1-2, the V gene TRBV4-1; D may be TRBD1 (5 bases). From germline, CDR1 is MGHRA and CDR2 YSYEKL. The CDR3 loop spans 15 amino acids. Trimming took 1 base from V and 3 from J, leaving 12 bases between them. The CDR3 sequence is CASSQAPGGDYGYTF. The CDR3 DNA sequence: TGCGCCAGCAGCCAAGCCCCGGGGGGAGACTATGGCTACACCTTC.

The chain combines TRBV7-9 with TRBJ1-5, with D unclear. The CDR3 extends over 11 amino acids. Germline V gives CDR1 SEHNR, CDR2 FQNEAQ (reference sequence). V lost 4 bases to trimming and J lost 9 bases, with 7 bases between them. CDR3 region: CASSSSGPQHF. CDR3 nucleotides: TGTGCCAGCAGCTCGTCGGGGCCCCAGCATTTT.

The CDR3, as DNA: TGTGCCAGCAGTTTCAAGACGGGGCAGTACTTC. Translation: CASSFKTGQYF. The rearrangement joins TRBV28 to TRBJ2-7, with D uncertain. Germline V lookup: CDR1 MDHEN, CDR2 SYDVKM. The CDR3 has 11 residues. The germline V and J ends were trimmed by 3 bases and 9 bases, with 9 bases remaining between them. Full variable domain (outside the CDR3, taken from reference TRBV28 and TRBJ2-7): DVKVTQSSRYLVKRTGEKVFLECVQDMDHENMFWYRQDPGLGLRLIYFSYDVKMKEKGDIPEGYSVSREKKERFSLILESASTNQTSMYLCASSFKTGQYFGPGTRLTVT.